Listed here are 21 T cell receptor beta chains from one sample, sequenced in a study of shared clonotypes between healthy human individuals. Here immunoSEQ multiplex PCR was the method, and the copy in TCRdb shows in-frame clones only, minus some. Here the sample spans over 400,000 clones, roughly 95% being singletons. The sample comprised naive CD4+ T cells sorted from blood. Described subset: CD45RA+ positively selected. The receptor source for this set is a young woman in good health.

The rearrangement links TRBV11-2 to TRBJ2-1, with D unresolved. V lost 3 bases to trimming and J lost 14 bases, with 14 bases between them. The CDR3 totals 12 residues. Germline-derived CDR1 and CDR2 are SGHAT and FQNNGV. The CDR3 sequence is CASSFDLFNEFF. CDR3 DNA: TGTGCCAGCAGCTTTGATCTCTTCAACGAGTTCTTC.

The gene calls are TRBV10-3 and TRBJ2-5; a possible D gene is TRBD1 (5 bases). The CDR3 spans 18 residues. Trimming shortened V by 0 bases and J by 2 bases, and 19 bases separated the two germline ends. Germline CDR1 reads ENHRY; CDR2 reads SYGVKD. The CDR3 DNA is TGTGCCATCAGTGAGTCGGGCGGTAGGACACCGGCGCAAGAGACCCAGTACTTC. Translation: CAISESGGRTPAQETQYF.

V and J are TRBV15 and TRBJ2-3; 8 bases are shared with TRBD2. Germline CDR1 reads LNHNV; CDR2 reads YYDKDF (reference sequence). With V trimmed by 0 bases and J by 6 bases, 11 bases remained unmatched. There are 17 residues in the CDR3. The chain's CDR3 is CATSREDSGAKQDTQYF. CDR3 in DNA: TGTGCCACCAGCAGAGAAGATAGCGGGGCCAAACAGGATACGCAGTATTTT.

The chain recombines TRBV27 with TRBJ2-7; 12 bases are a match to TRBD1. The CDR3 has 16 residues. Germline CDR1 is MNHEY and CDR2 is SMNVEV (reference sequence). The V gene end was trimmed by 4 bases and the J gene end by 6 bases; junction bases not matched to a gene: 10. CDR3 bases: TGTGCCAGCAGTTATCACCGGGACAGGGGGCTCGTCGAGCAGTACTTC. Translated, it gives CASSYHRDRGLVEQYF.

This chain joins TRBV5-4 and TRBJ2-3; D may be TRBD2 (5 bases). Germline V gene lookup returns CDR1 SGHNT and CDR2 YYREEE (reference sequence). V was pared by 4 bases and J by 6 bases, with 21 bases between. The CDR3 extends over 16 amino acids. CDR3 residues: CASSSPLGSVNDTQYF. The CDR3, as DNA: TGTGCCAGCAGCAGCCCCCTTGGTAGCGTTAACGATACGCAGTATTTT.

The V and J genes are TRBV19 and TRBJ2-1; 10 bases align to TRBD2. Trimming took 5 bases from V and 0 from J; bases not matched to a gene: 4. The CDR3 loop spans 16 amino acids. The V gene's germline CDR1 is LNHDA and CDR2 SQIVND (reference sequence). The CDR3 sequence: CASSDSGRSSYNEQFF. The CDR3 DNA is TGTGCCAGTAGTGATAGCGGGAGGTCCTCCTACAATGAGCAGTTCTTC.

This clone was counted a single time. V is TRBV5-1 and J is TRBJ2-1; D may be TRBD2 (6 bases). The CDR3 is made up of 13 amino acids. Trimming stripped 5 bases from V and 4 bases from J, with 10 bases between. The germline V gene has CDR1 SGHRS and CDR2 YFSETQ. This CDR3 reads CASRDSGYNEQFF. In DNA form, the CDR3 reads TGCGCCAGCAGGGATAGCGGATACAATGAGCAGTTCTTC.

This chain links TRBV7-2 with TRBJ1-1; a weak D match, TRBD1 (5 bases). Trimming left V 5 bases short and J 2 bases short, with 15 bases between. The length of the CDR3 is 15 residues. Germline CDR1 SGHTA, CDR2 FQGNSA. The chain's CDR3 is CASSPYRGPNTEAFF. The CDR3 bases are TGTGCCAGCAGCCCCTATAGGGGCCCTAACACTGAAGCTTTCTTT. The complete variable domain, with remaining parts taken from reference TRBV7-2 and TRBJ1-1, reads GAGVSQSPSNKVTEKGKDVELRCDPISGHTALYWYRQSLGQGLEFLIYFQGNSAPDKSGLPSDRFSAERTGGSVSTLTIQRTQQEDSAVYLCASSPYRGPNTEAFFGQGTRLTVV.

V and J are TRBV5-1 and TRBJ1-4, with D uncertain. The length of the CDR3 is 14 residues. Germline V gene lookup returns CDR1 SGHRS and CDR2 YFSETQ. V lost 5 bases, J lost 5 bases, and 13 bases lay in between. CDR3: CASSPNSQNEKLFF. The CDR3 DNA sequence: TGCGCCAGCAGTCCTAATTCCCAAAATGAAAAACTGTTTTTT.

This chain links TRBV6-1 with TRBJ1-5, with D possibly matching TRBD1 (5 bases). There are 14 residues in the CDR3. The V end was cut by 8 bases, the J end by 2 bases, with 13 bases between. From germline, CDR1 is MNHNS and CDR2 SASEGT. The CDR3 DNA reads TGTGCCAGCGATCTGGGGGGAGGCAATCAGCCCCAGCATTTT. Its protein is CASDLGGGNQPQHF.

The chain recombines TRBV25-1 with TRBJ2-3; TRBD2 aligns across 7 bases. CDR1 is MGHDK, CDR2 SYGVNS, per germline. V shed 3 bases, J shed 4 bases, and the junction held 4 bases outside the gene matches. The CDR3 has 14 residues. In DNA, the CDR3 is TGTGCCAGCAGTGAGGGAGGGCATGCAGATACGCAGTATTTT. It is translated as CASSEGGHADTQYF.

The chain employs TRBV28 and TRBJ1-2, with 7 bases aligning to TRBD1. Germline V gene data show CDR1 as MDHEN and CDR2 as SYDVKM. The V segment lost 6 bases and the J segment 3 bases; nucleotides outside the gene matches: 7. The CDR3 sequence is 14 residues long. CDR3 sequence reads: CASSLGQRYYGYTF. In DNA, the CDR3 is TGTGCCAGCAGCTTGGGACAGAGATACTATGGCTACACCTTC.

The CDR3 bases are TGTGCCAGCAGCCCATTGACAGGTTACAATGAGCAGTTCTTC. This sequence encodes CASSPLTGYNEQFF. The chain joins TRBV11-2 to TRBJ2-1; D is perhaps TRBD1 (6 bases). The CDR3 length is 14 residues. Trimming removed 5 bases at V and 4 bases at J, with 12 bases between. Germline assignment: CDR1 SGHAT and CDR2 FQNNGV.

This sequence joins TRBV28 and TRBJ2-2; D possibly uses TRBD1 or TRBD2 (6 bases each). Germline V CDR1 and CDR2: MDHEN, SYDVKM. Trimming pared 3 bases from V and 4 bases from J, leaving 12 bases between. The CDR3 is 15 amino acids. The CDR3 reads CASSLGGRATGELFF. The CDR3 DNA reads TGTGCCAGCAGTTTGGGGGGCAGGGCCACCGGGGAGCTGTTTTTT. The full variable domain, in which reference TRBV28 and TRBJ2-2 provide the parts outside the CDR3, is DVKVTQSSRYLVKRTGEKVFLECVQDMDHENMFWYRQDPGLGLRLIYFSYDVKMKEKGDIPEGYSVSREKKERFSLILESASTNQTSMYLCASSLGGRATGELFFGEGSRLTVL.

This clone occurred once. The rearrangement uses TRBV28 and TRBJ2-7; D uncertain. Germline values: CDR1 MDHEN, CDR2 SYDVKM. V gave up 6 bases and J gave up 4 bases, with 7 bases separating them. The CDR3 loop spans 11 amino acids. The CDR3 nucleotides read TGTGCCAGCAGAAACGAATACGAGCAGTACTTC. This gives the protein CASRNEYEQYF.

The chain has TRBV19 and TRBJ1-3; TRBD1 matches at 7 bases. This CDR3 is built from 14 residues. Germline V lookup: CDR1 LNHDA, CDR2 SQIVND (reference sequence). J lost 4 bases, V lost 3 bases, and 3 bases had no gene match. The DNA for the CDR3 is TGTGCCAGTAGTATCGGACAGGTGGGAAACACCATATATTTT. Amino acids: CASSIGQVGNTIYF.

The chain has TRBV7-2 and TRBJ1-1, with D tentatively TRBD1 (6 bases). This CDR3 is 15 amino acids long. Germline V CDR1 and CDR2: SGHTA, FQGNSA. V was clipped by 5 bases and J by 6 bases, with 19 bases between them. CDR3 sequence (DNA): TGTGCCAGCAGCCCTAGGGCGCAGGGGCAAGCTGAAGCTTTCTTT. Residues: CASSPRAQGQAEAFF.

The CDR3 coding sequence is TGTGCCACCAGCAGACATACGGGGAACACTGAAGCTTTCTTT. Translation gives CATSRHTGNTEAFF. V usage is TRBV15 and J usage is TRBJ1-1; D unclear. Germline lookup yields CDR1 LNHNV and CDR2 YYDKDF (reference sequence). With 2 bases removed from V and 1 base from J, the gap between germline ends came to 8 bases. There are 14 residues in the CDR3. Supplemented by reference TRBV15 and TRBJ1-1, the full variable domain reads DAMVIQNPRYQVTQFGKPVTLSCSQTLNHNVMYWYQQKSSQAPKLLFHYYDKDFNNEADTPDNFQSRRPNTSFCFLDIRSPGLGDTAMYLCATSRHTGNTEAFFGQGTRLTVV.

The chain recombines TRBV7-3 with TRBJ2-5, with D possibly matching TRBD2 (6 bases). TRBJ2-7 explains the end of the DNA better; the J call may be wrong. The germline V gene encodes CDR1 SGHTA and CDR2 FQGTGA. The CDR3 has 16 residues. The CDR3 here is CASSTTPRVGLDEQYF. The CDR3 bases are TGTGCCAGCAGCACCACCCCACGGGTGGGACTCGACGAGCAGTACTTC.

V usage is TRBV30 and J usage is TRBJ1-1, with D perhaps matching TRBD1 (5 bases). The CDR3 extends over 14 amino acids. Trimming took off 1 base at V and 0 bases at J, with 9 bases between the two ends. Germline V gene sequence: CDR1 GTSNPN, CDR2 SVGIG (reference sequence). The DNA of the CDR3 is TGTGCCTGGAGTGGACAGCTCCTGAACACTGAAGCTTTCTTT. Protein sequence: CAWSGQLLNTEAFF.

This chain connects TRBV18 to TRBJ2-7; TRBD1 matches at 10 bases. J was trimmed by 1 base and V by 6 bases; bases with no gene match: 6. This CDR3 comprises 15 residues. The germline V gene encodes CDR1 KGHSH and CDR2 LQKENI. CDR3 region: CASSPWTGGSYEQYF. The DNA for the CDR3 is TGTGCCAGCTCGCCTTGGACAGGGGGTTCCTACGAGCAGTACTTC.